The T cell receptor (beta chain) described here comes from a study of immune aging and cytomegalovirus after organ transplant (dated by TCRdb to 2020 to 2023). Study-level background: Every transplant recipient was given three-drug immunosuppression consisting of prednisone, tacrolimus, and mycophenolate.

The time point label on this specimen signifies: five sample-tagged time points from pre-transplant (day -1) to day 368 post-transplant, pooled. PBMC were thawed and then stimulated for 12 hours with a CMV IE-1 overlapping peptide library, with no transport inhibitors added. Thawed cells were rested overnight and then stimulated in R10 medium with CD28/CD49d costimulation. The IE-1 peptide library was made up of 15-amino-acid peptides with 11-amino-acid overlaps. Each time point was barcoded with BD Single-Cell Multiplexing Kit Sample Tags, pooled, and stained with oligo-conjugated anti-CD45RA plus sorting antibodies. A BD FACSAria III was used to sort CMV-responsive CD8+CD137+ and CD4+CD154+ T cells at 4-way purity. Blood samples were drawn into EDTA vacutainers and processed by Ficoll gradient within 1-24 hours. Paper-wide results and their limitations: CD57 was not measured in the sequencing data, so a conservative gene-based aging definition was used instead. Post-transplant increases in aged-phenotype cells were observed regardless of clone size, following viremia and occurring earlier in large clones (days 200-264) than in small clones. Large clones contained a higher proportion of TEMRA cells, and the seven largest clones (over 1,800 cells) acquired aged and TEMRA cells while losing TCM cells.

As for this clonotype: This clone's antigen is unknown. No much larger clone is present one base from it, and per-base qualities are unavailable.

Measured from the cysteine to the phenylalanine, the CDR3 is 11 residues long. Kept here is only the CDR3 DNA, which spans 33 bases and is read in frame from base 1. The V and J ends are trimmed by 4 bases and 5 bases, leaving 8 bases between them. CDR1 and CDR2, looked up from the germline V gene, are SQVTM and ANQGSEA. Library preparation used single-cell sequencing. Data came from an Illumina NovaSeq 6000. The BD Rhapsody Targeted mRNA and AbSeq Reagent Kit, in a microwell format, was used for cell capture and library preparation. The libraries included TCR, sample tags, AbSeq, and targeted mRNA from the Human T-Cell Expression Panel, along with custom TOX and TOX2 primers. Sequencing of the libraries was performed on an Illumina NovaSeq. Per the source publication's procedure: The analysis covered around 10,000 cells in total, of which fewer than 8,500 were CD8 T cells and about 4,500 were CD8 T cells with an identifiable TCR CDR3. Raw data were processed with the BD Rhapsody Targeted Analysis Pipeline with V(D)J processing on the Seven Bridges Genomics platform. Quality control, Sample Tag demultiplexing with Lex-BDSMK, clone identification with VDJ Explorer, and Seurat clustering were all done in SeqGeq 1.6.0. Clones comprising <1% of CD8 T cells were considered non-expanded; clones comprising >2.5% of the sample were considered clonal expansions. TCRdb took the public reads, trimmed them with fastp at Q25, ran MiXCR for clone calling and kept in-frame beta chains. Every CDR3 protein is listed once, alongside the most common genes and DNA of its rows. TCRdb's processing, not the authors', yielded these V and J calls. The sample includes about 20,000 distinct CDR3 sequences, with more than 35% observed a single time. The ten largest clones represent 25% to 30% of the sample.

The TCR sequence derives from a female donor who had a heart transplant and CMV viremia. This receptor chain uses TRBV29-1 and TRBJ1-1; the D gene is unclear. The specimen comprised CMV peptide-activated CD4+ and CD8+ T cells sorted from blood, sampled at five time points, pooled. The cell subset or site tag for this specimen amounts to: sorted CD8+CD137+ and CD4+CD154+ T cells after 12 h CMV IE-1 peptide stimulation. The CDR3 has the sequence CSVVWGTEAFF. Read as DNA, the sequence is TGCAGCGTTGTTTGGGGTACTGAAGCTTTCTTT.